The TCR beta chain under discussion was sequenced for a study of OX40 agonist ivuxolimab in advanced cancers. About the full investigation: Ivuxolimab was an agonistic, fully human IgG2 monoclonal antibody directed against OX40 (CD134), a costimulatory receptor. In the dose-escalation cohort, more than 75% of patients were male, and the mean age was roughly 60 years, with a range of about 20 to 90. Patients were allowed to have had prior anti-PD-1, anti-PD-L1 or anti-CTLA-4 therapy, and around 41% of the dose-escalation patients had previously received checkpoint inhibitors. Among the roughly 50 dose-escalation patients, around 20 had hepatocellular carcinoma, 15 melanoma, 9 renal cell carcinoma and 9 head and neck cancer. The paper describes the monotherapy dose-escalation part (N of about 57 patients) of the phase I trial of ivuxolimab. Partial responses were achieved by three dose-escalation patients, of whom one had hepatocellular carcinoma and two had cutaneous melanoma. The point of sequencing TCRbeta in the periphery was to test whether ivuxolimab changed TCR sequence diversity and drove clonal T-cell expansion. Intravenous ivuxolimab was administered to patients every 2 weeks at six dose levels: 0.01, 0.1, 0.3, 1.5, 3 and 10 mg/kg. What the authors observed across the whole study: At doses of 0.1 to 3.0 mg/kg, clonal expansion of both CD4+ and CD8+ blood T cells was observed from baseline to week 6. In the 0.1-3.0 mg/kg groups, partial responders were among the patients with the lowest normalized peripheral clonal expansion, particularly in CD8+ T cells. After ivuxolimab, expanded clones were on average more numerous among CD8+ T cells than among CD4+ T cells. Low levels of normalized T-cell clonal expansion were also shown by some nonresponding patients. Which antigens the clonally expanded peripheral T cells were specific for was not determined.

The trial excluded patients who had a history of autoimmune disease or were on systemic immunosuppression. Peripheral blood for TCR sequencing was collected from all dose cohorts at baseline, on cycle 4 day 1, and on cycle 7 day 1. The samples were taken from a phase I, first-in-human, multicenter, open-label dose-escalation trial of ivuxolimab. Adults with locally advanced or metastatic melanoma, renal cell, hepatocellular, or head and neck squamous cell carcinoma were enrolled in the trial. Before TCR sequencing, CD4+ T cells and CD8+ T cells from peripheral blood were sorted into separate populations. Trimming at the junction amounts to 0 bases on V and 2 bases on J, and the germline ends lie 7 bases apart. CDR1 and CDR2 (MGHRA, YSYEKL) derive from the germline V gene. Measured from the cysteine to the phenylalanine, the CDR3 is 14 residues long. The kept DNA is CDR3 alone, 42 bases in frame from the first base.

Worth noting for this clone: Which antigen it targets is not known. The input lacks base qualities; no much larger clone sits a single base away.

Genomic DNA was isolated from the sorted cells so that the TCRbeta CDR3 region could be sequenced. The immunoSEQ Assay was used for sequencing of TCRbeta CDR3 regions. TCRdb mirrors the immuneACCESS table, restricted to in-frame sequences. Some clones are absent from its copies; in checked studies, under half trace to an unresolved V gene, and the reason for the others is unknown. The sample data list tens of thousands of clones, and around 90% of these were observed just once. The ten largest clones capture more than 8% of the sample. The rearrangement combines TRBV4-1 with TRBJ1-2, with the D segment identity uncertain. Source: CD4+ or CD8+ T cells sorted from blood, taken in a trial of the OX40 agonist ivuxolimab. The sequence derives from an adult with an advanced solid tumor such as melanoma, head and neck, liver or kidney cancer. The CDR3 reads CASSQDHRNYGYTF. The nucleotides are TGCGCCAGCAGCCAAGATCACAGAAACTATGGCTACACCTTC.